Below, one T cell receptor (beta chain) is given with its context. These data originate in a study of control samples from healthy donors and cancer patients. Measured with immunoSEQ multiplex PCR; TCRdb has only the in-frame clones, and not every one. The repertoire includes 80,000 or so clones, 85% to 95% of them detected once, and about 6.2% sits in the top ten. The CDR3 extends over 17 amino acids. The chain carries TRBV1 and TRBJ2-7; the table names TRBD1, a call not compared with the DNA. TRBV1 is noted as a pseudogene. This clonotype was sampled from a woman aged 40 to 50 in good health. The sample taken for sequencing was blood. The CDR3 loop is CTSSPNWLWTASYEQYF. Written as DNA, the CDR3 is TGCACCAGCAGCCCAAACTGGCTGTGGACAGCCTCCTACGAGCAGTACTTC.